The clone carrying this TCR beta chain has a count of ten or more. Its antigen is not known. This sample was taken from a study of identical twins. Study-level results: Insertions were fewer in abundant cord blood beta clonotypes, whereas memory repertoires showed none of this pattern. Surplus twin overlap in beta out-of-frame sequences was less pronounced. Out-of-frame sharing of TCR alpha in monozygotic twins was underestimated by models.

V lost 6 bases, J lost 11 bases, and 13 bases lay in between. The CDR3 length is 10 residues. Germline loops: CDR1 SQVTM, CDR2 ANQGSEA. TCRdb used MiXCR to reprocess the 5' RACE reads, holding one entry per CDR3 protein. The table lists about 690,000 distinct CDR3 sequences, roughly 6% of them singletons. Material for sequencing was naive T cells sorted from blood. The rearrangement links TRBV29-1 to TRBJ1-1; D uncertain. This TCR came from a man between 18 and 29 years old in good health. The CDR3 reads CSVAGLPAFF. In DNA form, the CDR3 reads TGCAGCGTGGCAGGACTGCCGGCTTTCTTT.